This T cell receptor (beta chain) was identified in a study of cytomegalovirus exposure and HLA in healthy donors. 13 Jbeta primers and 60 Vbeta primers were used for the PCR. Here immunoSEQ multiplex PCR was the method, and the copy in TCRdb shows in-frame clones only, minus some. The table records 53,000 or so clones, more than 70% of them present only once. The sequence was collected from a young man in good health and CMV-seropositive. Sample: PBMCs.

The CDR3 region is CASGIRQGVTDTQYF. The CDR3, as DNA: TGTGCCAGCGGAATAAGACAGGGTGTAACAGATACGCAGTATTTT. This sequence joins TRBV28 and TRBJ2-3, with 7 bases fitting TRBD1. This CDR3 region has 15 residues. V was pared by 8 bases and J by 3 bases, with 11 bases of the junction left unmatched. Germline CDR1 reads MDHEN; CDR2 reads SYDVKM.